This TCR beta chain was sequenced for a study of CDR3 diversity in severe acne. This clonotype was counted only a few times. TCRdb passed the PCR reads through MiXCR, listing each CDR3 protein once. The data contain tens of thousands of distinct CDR3 sequences, around 50% of them seen just once; the ten biggest clones take up 13% to 15%. With 9 bases clipped from V and 4 bases from J, the junction kept 2 bases outside the gene matches. This CDR3 region has 13 residues. In germline, CDR1 is KGHDR, CDR2 SFDVKD. The source is a male donor in good health, without acne. The rearrangement links TRBV24-1 to TRBJ2-2, with 9 bases matching TRBD2. The sequenced sample was blood. CDR3 loop: CATLREGTGELFF. As DNA, the CDR3 is TGTGCCACCCTGCGGGAGGGCACCGGGGAGCTGTTTTTT.